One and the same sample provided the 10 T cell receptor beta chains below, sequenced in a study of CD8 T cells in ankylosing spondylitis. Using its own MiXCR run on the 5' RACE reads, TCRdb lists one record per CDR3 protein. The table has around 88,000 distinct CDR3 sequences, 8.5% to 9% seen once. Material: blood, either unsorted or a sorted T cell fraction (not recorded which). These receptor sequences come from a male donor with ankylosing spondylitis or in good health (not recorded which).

The CDR3 protein is CASSLRQLVNTEAFF. For the CDR3, the DNA is TGTGCCAGCAGCTTACGTCAGCTGGTGAACACTGAAGCTTTCTTT. The chain combines TRBV7-9 with TRBJ1-1; D unclear. This CDR3 has 15 residues. The V end lost 2 bases, the J end lost 0 bases, and 10 bases lay between the germline ends. Germline V gene sequence: CDR1 SEHNR, CDR2 FQNEAQ (reference sequence).

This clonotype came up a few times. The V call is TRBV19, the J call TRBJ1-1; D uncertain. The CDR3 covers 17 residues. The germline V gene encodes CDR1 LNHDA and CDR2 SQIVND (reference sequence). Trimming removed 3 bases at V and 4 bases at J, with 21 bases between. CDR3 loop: CASSIFVILTPGTEAFF. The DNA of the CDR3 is TGTGCCAGTAGTATTTTTGTTATCCTCACCCCCGGCACTGAAGCTTTCTTT.

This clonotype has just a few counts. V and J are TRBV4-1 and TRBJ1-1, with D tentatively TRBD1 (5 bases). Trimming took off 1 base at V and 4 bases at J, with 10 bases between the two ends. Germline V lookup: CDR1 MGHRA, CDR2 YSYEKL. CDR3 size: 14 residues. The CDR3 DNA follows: TGCGCCAGCAGCCAAGCAACAGGTGGCACTGAAGCTTTCTTT. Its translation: CASSQATGGTEAFF.

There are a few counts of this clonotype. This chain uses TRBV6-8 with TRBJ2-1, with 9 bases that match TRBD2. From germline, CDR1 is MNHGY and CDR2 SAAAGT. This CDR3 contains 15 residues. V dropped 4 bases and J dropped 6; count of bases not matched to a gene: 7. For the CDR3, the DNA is TGTGCCAGCAGTTTCGGACTAGCGACTACCAATGAGCAGTTCTTC. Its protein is CASSFGLATTNEQFF.

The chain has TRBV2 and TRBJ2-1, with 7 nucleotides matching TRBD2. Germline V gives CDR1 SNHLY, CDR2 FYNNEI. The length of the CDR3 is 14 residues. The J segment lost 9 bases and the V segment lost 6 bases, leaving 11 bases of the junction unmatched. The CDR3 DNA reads TGTGCCAGCAGCGCAGAGGGAGGGGTGTCTGAGCAGTTCTTC. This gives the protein CASSAEGGVSEQFF.

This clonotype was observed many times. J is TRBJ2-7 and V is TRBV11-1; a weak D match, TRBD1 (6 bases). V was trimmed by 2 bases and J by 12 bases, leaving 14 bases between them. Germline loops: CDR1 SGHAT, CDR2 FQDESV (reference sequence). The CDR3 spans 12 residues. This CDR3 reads CASSLLDQGSYF. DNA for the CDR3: TGTGCCAGCAGCTTATTGGACCAGGGGTCGTACTTC. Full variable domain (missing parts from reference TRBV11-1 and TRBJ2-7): EAEVAQSPRYKITEKSQAVAFWCDPISGHATLYWYRQILGQGPELLVQFQDESVVDDSQLPKDRFSAERLKGVDSTLKIQPAELGDSAMYLCASSLLDQGSYFGPGTRLTVT.

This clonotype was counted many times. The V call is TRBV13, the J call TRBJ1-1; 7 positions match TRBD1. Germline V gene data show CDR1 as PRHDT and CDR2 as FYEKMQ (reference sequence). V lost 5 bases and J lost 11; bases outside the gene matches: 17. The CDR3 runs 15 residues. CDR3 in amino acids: CASSPEDRAGIWAFF. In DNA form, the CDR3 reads TGTGCCAGCAGCCCGGAAGACAGGGCCGGGATTTGGGCTTTCTTT.

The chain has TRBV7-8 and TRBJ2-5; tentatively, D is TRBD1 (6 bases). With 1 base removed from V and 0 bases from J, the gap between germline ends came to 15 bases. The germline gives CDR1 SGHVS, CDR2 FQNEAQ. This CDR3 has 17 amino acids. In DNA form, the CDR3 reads TGTGCCAGCAGCTTAGTAGGCGGACAGTTGTACCAAGAGACCCAGTACTTC. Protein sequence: CASSLVGGQLYQETQYF.

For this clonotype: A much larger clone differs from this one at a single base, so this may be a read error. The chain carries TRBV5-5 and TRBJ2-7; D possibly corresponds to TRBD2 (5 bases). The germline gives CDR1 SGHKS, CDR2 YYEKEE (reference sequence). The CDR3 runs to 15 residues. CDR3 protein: CTSSREGSEPYEQYF. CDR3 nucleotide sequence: TGTACCAGCAGCCGCGAGGGCAGCGAACCCTACGAGCAGTACTTC.

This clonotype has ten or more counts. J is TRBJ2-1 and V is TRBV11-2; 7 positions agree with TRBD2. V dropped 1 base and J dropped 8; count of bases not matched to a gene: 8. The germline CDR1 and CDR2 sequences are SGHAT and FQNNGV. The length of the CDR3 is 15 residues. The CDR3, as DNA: TGTGCCAGCAGCTTAGGGGTCCAGCGGGGTCATGAGCAGTTCTTC. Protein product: CASSLGVQRGHEQFF.